Shown below are 13 T cell receptor beta chains from a single sample sequenced in a study of blood T cell repertoires in COVID-19. Sequencing used immunoSEQ multiplex PCR; TCRdb keeps in-frame clones, though not all of them. The repertoire includes roughly 140,000 clones, around four fifths of them detected once, and 6.2% sits in the top ten. What was sequenced was PBMCs or T cells enriched from blood (not recorded which). These receptors came from a middle-aged woman who had recovered from COVID-19.

The chain combines TRBV30 with TRBJ1-5; D remains unclear. The CDR3 sequence is 13 residues long. V was cut by 2 bases and J by 4 bases, with 9 bases left in between. CDR1 and CDR2 (germline): GTSNPN, SVGIG (reference sequence). The CDR3 DNA follows: TGTGCCTGGAGTCGGTCAACTAATCAGCCCCAGCATTTT. Its translation: CAWSRSTNQPQHF. Full variable domain (remainder filled in from reference TRBV30 and TRBJ1-5): SQTIHQWPATLVQPVGSPLSLECTVEGTSNPNLYWYRQAAGRGLQLLFYSVGIGQISSEVPQNLSASRPQDRQFILSSKKLLLSDSGFYLCAWSRSTNQPQHFGDGTRLSIL.

This clone occurred once. The chain recombines TRBV3-1 (or the pseudogene TRBV3-2) with TRBJ1-1, with D possibly matching TRBD1 (5 bases). The V end was cut by 4 bases, the J end by 4 bases, with 13 bases between. The CDR3 runs 14 residues. Germline V gene lookup returns CDR1 LGHDT and CDR2 YNNKEL (reference sequence). CDR3 loop: CASSLGGDRTEAFF. CDR3 DNA sequence: TGTGCCAGCAGCCTCGGGGGGGATCGCACTGAAGCTTTCTTT.

This CDR3 reads CASSTGTSGYNEQFF. The CDR3 nucleotides read TGTGCCAGCAGCACAGGGACTAGCGGTTACAATGAGCAGTTCTTC. The V and J genes are TRBV13 and TRBJ2-1, with 11 nucleotides matching TRBD2. In germline, CDR1 is PRHDT, CDR2 FYEKMQ (reference sequence). The V gene end was trimmed by 5 bases and the J gene end by 4 bases; junction bases not matched to a gene: 4. The CDR3 is 15 amino acids.

The J gene is TRBJ2-7, the V gene TRBV3-1 (or the pseudogene TRBV3-2); perhaps TRBD1 as D (5 bases). Germline CDR1 reads LGHDT; CDR2 reads YNNKEL (reference sequence). CDR3 length: 15 amino acids. V was clipped by 4 bases and J by 0 bases, with 13 bases between them. CDR3 nucleotide sequence: TGTGCCAGCAGCCCCTCCGAGACAGACTCCTACGAGCAGTACTTC. This translates into CASSPSETDSYEQYF.

V is TRBV7-8 and J is TRBJ1-2; D might be TRBD1 (5 bases). Trimming took off 5 bases at V and 7 bases at J, with 17 bases between the two ends. The CDR3 is made up of 14 amino acids. Germline assignment: CDR1 SGHVS and CDR2 FQNEAQ. CDR3 in amino acids: CASSLGPGDGGYTF. The CDR3 DNA reads TGTGCCAGCAGCCTCGGACCGGGGGACGGTGGCTACACCTTC.

This chain uses TRBV7-2 with TRBJ1-1; D gene ambiguous. This CDR3 is 13 amino acids long. Germline CDR1 and CDR2: SGHTA and FQGNSA. Trimming cost V 3 bases and J 6 bases, with 11 bases left between them. The CDR3 loop is CASSFRREAEAFF. The CDR3 DNA reads TGTGCCAGCAGCTTTAGACGGGAAGCTGAAGCTTTCTTT.

In its sample, this clone was seen a few times. The chain links TRBV19 to TRBJ2-7; a weak D match, TRBD1 (6 bases). Germline-derived CDR1 and CDR2 are LNHDA and SQIVND (reference sequence). V gave up 3 bases and J gave up 7 bases, with 16 bases separating them. This CDR3 has 14 amino acids. The CDR3 reads CASSIQGKEGEQYF. CDR3 in DNA: TGTGCCAGTAGTATCCAGGGGAAAGAGGGAGAGCAGTACTTC.

This rearrangement joins TRBV2 to TRBJ2-1; 7 nucleotides align to TRBD1. Germline CDR1 is SNHLY and CDR2 is FYNNEI. The CDR3 spans 11 residues. Trimming cost V 8 bases and J 9 bases; bases outside gene matches: 4. CDR3 nucleotide sequence: TGTGCCAGCCATTACAGGGGTGAGCAGTTCTTC. Protein sequence: CASHYRGEQFF.

V usage is TRBV15 and J usage is TRBJ2-5; the match to TRBD2 covers 10 bases. The CDR3 is 15 residues long. J lost 5 bases, V lost 0 bases, and 3 bases had no gene match. Germline V gene lookup returns CDR1 LNHNV and CDR2 YYDKDF (reference sequence). The CDR3 here is CATSRDRAGGETQYF. The CDR3 coding sequence is TGTGCCACCAGCAGAGATCGAGCGGGAGGGGAGACCCAGTACTTC.

In this sample, this clone turned up once. The CDR3 nucleotides are TGTGCCATCAGTGAGTCTACGGGGGAGGGCCCGCACAATGAGCAGTTCTTC. Protein product: CAISESTGEGPHNEQFF. The chain employs TRBV10-3 and TRBJ2-1, with 7 bases identical to TRBD2. The CDR3 sequence is 17 residues long. Germline CDR1 ENHRY, CDR2 SYGVKD. V lost 0 bases to trimming and J lost 5 bases; unmatched junction nucleotides: 10.

V usage is TRBV2 and J usage is TRBJ1-3, with 8 bases that match TRBD1. The germline CDR1 and CDR2 sequences are SNHLY and FYNNEI. The V segment lost 4 bases and the J segment 3 bases; nucleotides outside the gene matches: 5. The CDR3 is made up of 15 amino acids. The DNA of the CDR3 is TGTGCCAGCAGTGGAGAGGACAGGGTTGGAAACACCATATATTTT. Its protein is CASSGEDRVGNTIYF.

This clone showed up just once. CDR3 nucleotide sequence: TGCGCCAGCAGCCGCGGAGGACAGGCCGAAGAGACCCAGTACTTC. Translated, it gives CASSRGGQAEETQYF. The V and J genes are TRBV4-1 and TRBJ2-5; TRBD1 aligns across 7 bases. Germline V gene sequence: CDR1 MGHRA, CDR2 YSYEKL. The V segment lost 4 bases and the J segment 3 bases; nucleotides outside the gene matches: 8. The CDR3 has 15 residues.

The chain couples TRBV5-1 to TRBJ2-3; D is unclear. The germline V gene encodes CDR1 SGHRS and CDR2 YFSETQ. V was trimmed by 3 bases and J by 0 bases, leaving 5 bases between them. This CDR3 contains 13 residues. The CDR3 bases are TGCGCCAGCAGCTCGACTAGCACAGATACGCAGTATTTT. Translating it yields CASSSTSTDTQYF.